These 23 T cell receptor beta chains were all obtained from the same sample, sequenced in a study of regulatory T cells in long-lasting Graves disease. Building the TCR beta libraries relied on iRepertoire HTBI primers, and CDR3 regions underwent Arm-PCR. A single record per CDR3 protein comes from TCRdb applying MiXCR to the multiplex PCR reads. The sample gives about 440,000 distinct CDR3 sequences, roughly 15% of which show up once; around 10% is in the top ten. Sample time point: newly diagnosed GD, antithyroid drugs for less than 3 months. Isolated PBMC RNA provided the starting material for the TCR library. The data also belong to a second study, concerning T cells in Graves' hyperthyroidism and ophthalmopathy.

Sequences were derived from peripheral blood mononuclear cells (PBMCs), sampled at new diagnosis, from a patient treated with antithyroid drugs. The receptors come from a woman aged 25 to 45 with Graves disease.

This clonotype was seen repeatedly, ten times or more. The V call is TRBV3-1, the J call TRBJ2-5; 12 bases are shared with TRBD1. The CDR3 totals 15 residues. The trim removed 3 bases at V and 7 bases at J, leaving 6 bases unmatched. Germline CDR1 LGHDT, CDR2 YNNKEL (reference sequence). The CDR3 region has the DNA TGTGCCAGCAGCCAGGGGACAGGGGGCTTCGGGACCCAGTACTTC. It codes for CASSQGTGGFGTQYF.

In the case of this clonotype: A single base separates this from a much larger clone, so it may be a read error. As DNA, the CDR3 is TGTGCCAGCAGCCCGCCAGGGACTAGCGGTTTCGATACGCACTATTTT. Protein sequence: CASSPPGTSGFDTHYF. The J gene is TRBJ2-3, the V gene TRBV7-2, with 11 bases that match TRBD2. This CDR3 has 16 residues. CDR1 and CDR2 (germline): SGHTA, FQGNSA.

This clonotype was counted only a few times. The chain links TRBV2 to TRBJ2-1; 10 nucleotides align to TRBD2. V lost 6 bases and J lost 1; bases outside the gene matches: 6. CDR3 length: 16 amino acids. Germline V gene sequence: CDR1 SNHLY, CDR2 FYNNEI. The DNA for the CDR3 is TGTGCCAGCAGGGGGGCTAGCGGGAGTTCCTACAATGAGCAGTTCTTC. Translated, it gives CASRGASGSSYNEQFF.

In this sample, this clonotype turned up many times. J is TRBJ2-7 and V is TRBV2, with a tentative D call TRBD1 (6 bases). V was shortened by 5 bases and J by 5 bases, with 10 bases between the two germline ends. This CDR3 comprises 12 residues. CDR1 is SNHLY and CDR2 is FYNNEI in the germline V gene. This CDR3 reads CASSLTGDEQYF. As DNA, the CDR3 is TGTGCCAGCAGTTTGACAGGCGACGAGCAGTACTTC.

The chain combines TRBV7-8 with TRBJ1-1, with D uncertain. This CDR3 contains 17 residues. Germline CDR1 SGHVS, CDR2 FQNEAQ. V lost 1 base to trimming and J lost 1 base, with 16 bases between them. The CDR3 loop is CASSLERHRGRNTEAFF. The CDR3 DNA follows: TGTGCCAGCAGCTTAGAACGGCATCGGGGAAGGAACACTGAAGCTTTCTTT.

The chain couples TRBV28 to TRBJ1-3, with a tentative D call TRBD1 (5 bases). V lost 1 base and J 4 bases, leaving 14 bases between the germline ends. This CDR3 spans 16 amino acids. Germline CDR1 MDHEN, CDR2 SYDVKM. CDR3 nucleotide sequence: TGTGCCAGCAGTTTATTGGGGGAGAGCTTGGGAAACACCATATATTTT. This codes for CASSLLGESLGNTIYF.

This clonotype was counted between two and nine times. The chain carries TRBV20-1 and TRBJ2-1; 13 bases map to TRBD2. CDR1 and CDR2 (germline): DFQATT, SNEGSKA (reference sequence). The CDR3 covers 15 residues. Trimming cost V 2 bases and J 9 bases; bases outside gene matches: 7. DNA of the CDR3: TGCAGTGCTAGAACCGGGACTAGCGGGATTAGTGAGCAGTTCTTC. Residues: CSARTGTSGISEQFF.

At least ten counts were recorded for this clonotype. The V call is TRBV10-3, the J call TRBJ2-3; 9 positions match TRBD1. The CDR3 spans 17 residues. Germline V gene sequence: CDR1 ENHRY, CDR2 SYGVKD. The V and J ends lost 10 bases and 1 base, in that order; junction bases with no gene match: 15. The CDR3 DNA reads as TGTGCCACTTCCCCTCCCGGGACAGGGTCCCGCACAGATACGCAGTATTTT. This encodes CATSPPGTGSRTDTQYF.

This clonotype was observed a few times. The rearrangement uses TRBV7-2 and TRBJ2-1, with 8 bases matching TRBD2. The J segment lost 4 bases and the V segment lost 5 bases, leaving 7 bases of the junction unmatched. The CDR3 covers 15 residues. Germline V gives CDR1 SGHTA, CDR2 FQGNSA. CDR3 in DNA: TGTGCCAGCAGCATCACTCGGGAGGGGTACAATGAGCAGTTCTTC. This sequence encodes CASSITREGYNEQFF.

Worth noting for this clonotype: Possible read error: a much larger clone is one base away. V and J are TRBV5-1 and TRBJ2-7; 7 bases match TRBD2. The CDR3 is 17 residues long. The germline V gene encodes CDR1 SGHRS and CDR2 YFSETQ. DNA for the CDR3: TGCGCCAGCAGCGTCCGAGGGGCTAGCGGAGCCAACTACGAGCTGTACTTC. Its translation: CASSVRGASGANYELYF.

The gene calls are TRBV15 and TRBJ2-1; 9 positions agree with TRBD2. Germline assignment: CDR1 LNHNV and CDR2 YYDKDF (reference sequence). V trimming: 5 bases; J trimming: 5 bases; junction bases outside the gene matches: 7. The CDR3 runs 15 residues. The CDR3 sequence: CATSVRAGGNNEQFF. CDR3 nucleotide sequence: TGTGCCACCAGCGTGAGGGCGGGAGGGAACAATGAGCAGTTCTTC.

CDR3 DNA: TGTGCCACCAGCGATAGCGGGATAGGCTACAATGAGCAGTTCTTC. The encoded protein is CATSDSGIGYNEQFF. J is TRBJ2-1 and V is TRBV15; 8 nucleotides match TRBD2. The germline gives CDR1 LNHNV, CDR2 YYDKDF (reference sequence). V trimming: 5 bases; J trimming: 3 bases; junction bases outside the gene matches: 6. This CDR3 contains 15 residues.

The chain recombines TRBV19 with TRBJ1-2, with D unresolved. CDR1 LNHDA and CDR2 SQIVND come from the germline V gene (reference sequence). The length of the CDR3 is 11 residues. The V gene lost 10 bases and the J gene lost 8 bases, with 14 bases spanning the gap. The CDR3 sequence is CATFDQVGYTF. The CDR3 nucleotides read TGTGCCACCTTCGACCAAGTGGGCTACACCTTC. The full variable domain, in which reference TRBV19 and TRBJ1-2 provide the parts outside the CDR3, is DGGITQSPKYLFRKEGQNVTLSCEQNLNHDAMYWYRQDPGQGLRLIYYSQIVNDFQKGDIAEGYSVSREKKESFPLTVTSAQKNPTAFYLCATFDQVGYTFGSGTRLTVV.

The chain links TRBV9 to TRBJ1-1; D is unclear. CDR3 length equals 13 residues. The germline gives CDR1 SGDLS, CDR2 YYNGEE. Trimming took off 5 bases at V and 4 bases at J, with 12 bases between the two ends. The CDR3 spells CASRKEMGTEAFF. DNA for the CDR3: TGTGCCAGCAGAAAAGAGATGGGCACTGAAGCTTTCTTT.

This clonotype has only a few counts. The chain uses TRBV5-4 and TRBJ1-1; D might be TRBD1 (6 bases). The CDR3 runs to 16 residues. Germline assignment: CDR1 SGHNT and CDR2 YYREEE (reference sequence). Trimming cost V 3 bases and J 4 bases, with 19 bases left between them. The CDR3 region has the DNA TGTGCCAGCAGCTCCCGGAGGGGGGCCGACGGCACTGAAGCTTTCTTT. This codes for CASSSRRGADGTEAFF.

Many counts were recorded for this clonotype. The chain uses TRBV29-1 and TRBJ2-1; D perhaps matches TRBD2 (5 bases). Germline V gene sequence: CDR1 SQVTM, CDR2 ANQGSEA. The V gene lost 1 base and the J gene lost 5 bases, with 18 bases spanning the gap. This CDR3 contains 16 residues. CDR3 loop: CSVEGPVNGMDNEQFF. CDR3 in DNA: TGCAGCGTTGAAGGTCCCGTCAACGGGATGGACAATGAGCAGTTCTTC.

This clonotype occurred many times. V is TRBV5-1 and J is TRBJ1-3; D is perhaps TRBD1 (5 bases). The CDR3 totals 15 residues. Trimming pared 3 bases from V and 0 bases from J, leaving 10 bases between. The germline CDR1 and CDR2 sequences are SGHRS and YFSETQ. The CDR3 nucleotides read TGCGCCAGCAGCTGGGACGGGAGCTCTGGAAACACCATATATTTT. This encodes CASSWDGSSGNTIYF.

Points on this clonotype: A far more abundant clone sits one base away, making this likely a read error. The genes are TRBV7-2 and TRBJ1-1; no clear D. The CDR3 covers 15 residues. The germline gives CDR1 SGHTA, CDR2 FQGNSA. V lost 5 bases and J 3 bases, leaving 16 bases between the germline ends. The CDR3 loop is CASSTFSRTDTEAFF. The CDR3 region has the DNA TGTGCCAGCAGCACATTCAGCAGGACTGACACTGAAGCTTTCTTT.

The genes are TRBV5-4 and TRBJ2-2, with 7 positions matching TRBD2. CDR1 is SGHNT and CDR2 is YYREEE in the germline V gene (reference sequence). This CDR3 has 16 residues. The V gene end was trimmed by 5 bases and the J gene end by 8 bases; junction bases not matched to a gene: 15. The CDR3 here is CASSLSGRRTSGELFF. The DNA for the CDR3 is TGTGCCAGCAGTCTTTCCGGGAGGAGGACCTCGGGGGAGCTGTTTTTT.

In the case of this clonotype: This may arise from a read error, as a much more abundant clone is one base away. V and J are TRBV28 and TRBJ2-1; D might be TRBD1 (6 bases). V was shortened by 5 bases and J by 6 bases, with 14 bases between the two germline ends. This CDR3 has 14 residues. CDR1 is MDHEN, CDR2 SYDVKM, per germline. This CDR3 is CASSLTGMCNEQFF. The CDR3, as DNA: TGTGCCAGCAGTCTAACAGGGATGTGCAATGAGCAGTTCTTC.

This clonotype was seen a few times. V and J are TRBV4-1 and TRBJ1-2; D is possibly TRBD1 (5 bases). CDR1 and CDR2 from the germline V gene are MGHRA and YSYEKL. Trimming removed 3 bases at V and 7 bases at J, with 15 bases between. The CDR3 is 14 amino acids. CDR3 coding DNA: TGCGCCAGCAGCCAGTCGGTAGGACAACGTGGCTACACCTTC. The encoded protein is CASSQSVGQRGYTF.

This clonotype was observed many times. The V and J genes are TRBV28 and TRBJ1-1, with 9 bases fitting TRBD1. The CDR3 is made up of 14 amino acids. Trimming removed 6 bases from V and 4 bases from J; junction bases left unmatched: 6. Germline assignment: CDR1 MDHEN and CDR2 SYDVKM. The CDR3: CASSLQGALTEAFF. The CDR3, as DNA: TGTGCCAGCAGCTTACAGGGGGCTCTCACTGAAGCTTTCTTT.

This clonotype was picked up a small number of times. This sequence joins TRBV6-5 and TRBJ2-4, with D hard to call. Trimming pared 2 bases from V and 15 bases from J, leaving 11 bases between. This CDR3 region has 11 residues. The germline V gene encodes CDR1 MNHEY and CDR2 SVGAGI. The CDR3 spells CASSYDTWVYF. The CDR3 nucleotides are TGTGCCAGCAGTTACGATACGTGGGTGTACTTC.